This T cell receptor (beta chain) was obtained from a study of control samples from healthy donors and cancer patients. This table comes from immunoSEQ multiplex PCR, and its TCRdb copy is limited to in-frame clones, with some not included. The table records under 450,000 clones, 80% to 95% of them present only once. The CDR3 is made up of 13 amino acids. Germline lookup yields CDR1 MNHEY and CDR2 SVGEGT. V was shortened by 6 bases and J by 4 bases, with 12 bases between the two germline ends. This sequence originates from a man aged 40-49 years with head and neck cancer. The chain has TRBV6-2 or TRBV6-3 and TRBJ1-2; unclear D gene. What was sequenced was PBMCs. For the CDR3, the DNA is TGTGCCAGCAGCCCCGGTTTTTCCTATGGCTACACCTTC. Its protein is CASSPGFSYGYTF.